This record covers a single TCR beta chain. As originally analysed: Amplification from reference gene primers served as the basis for estimated nucleated cell counts. Libraries were prepared by immunoSEQ multiplex PCR; TCRdb keeps only in-frame clonotypes and omits some of them. The V and J calls and clone size come from that table; D and trimming were worked out from the DNA. The repertoire holds tens of thousands of clones, with about 79% as singletons. The sample comes from a study of blood T cell repertoires in COVID-19. About the study: Samples came from the United States, Italy and Spain, spanning acute and convalescent COVID-19. Nucleic acid was either cDNA or gDNA, and it came from T cells, B-cell-depleted T cells, or PBMCs.

The CDR3 totals 18 residues. With V trimmed by 5 bases and J by 1 base, 9 bases remained unmatched. Germline loops: CDR1 MDHEN, CDR2 SYDVKM. The sequence was collected from a man aged 65 to 85 with acute or convalescent COVID-19. The chain joins TRBV28 to TRBJ2-2; TRBD2 agrees at 11 bases. Sequenced sample: peripheral blood. The CDR3 DNA reads as TGTGCCAGCAGTGCGACTAGCGGGGCCGGGAAGAACACCGGGGAGCTGTTTTTT. The encoded protein is CASSATSGAGKNTGELFF.